The TCR beta chain described here comes from a study of blood T cells in healthy people across ages. Study-wide points: Strong correlation linked observed beta diversity and percent naive T cells.

A sample-barcoded 5' primer and a J-beta primer mix were used in a second PCR of roughly 6 to 11 cycles. TCRdb redid the calling of the 5' RACE reads with MiXCR, one entry per CDR3 protein. The sample includes around 820,000 distinct CDR3 sequences, around 25% of them seen just once. Ranging in age from roughly 6 to 95, the donors were healthy Caucasian individuals from Russia. For this clonotype: The antigen remains undetermined.

These data also formed part of another study, on T cells of mothers and their children.

This receptor was taken from a boy between 5 and 17 years old in good health. The material sequenced was blood.

The CDR3 reads CASSQFRDTGELFF. DNA of the CDR3: TGCGCCAGCAGCCAGTTCAGGGACACCGGGGAGCTGTTTTTT. This chain uses TRBV4-3 with TRBJ2-2; maybe TRBD1 (5 bases). From germline, CDR1 is LGHNA and CDR2 YSLEER. This CDR3 comprises 14 residues. Trimming shortened V by 3 bases and J by 3 bases, and 8 bases separated the two germline ends.